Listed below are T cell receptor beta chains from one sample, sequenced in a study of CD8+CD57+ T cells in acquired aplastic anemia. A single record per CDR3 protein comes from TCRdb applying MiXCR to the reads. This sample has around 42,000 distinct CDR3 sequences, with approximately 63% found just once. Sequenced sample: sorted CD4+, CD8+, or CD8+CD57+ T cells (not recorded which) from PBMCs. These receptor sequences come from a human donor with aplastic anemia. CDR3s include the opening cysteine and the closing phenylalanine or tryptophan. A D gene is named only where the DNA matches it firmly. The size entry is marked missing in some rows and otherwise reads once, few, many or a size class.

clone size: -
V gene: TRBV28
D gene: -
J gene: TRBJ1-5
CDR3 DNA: TGTGCCAGCAGTCCCCCCGGCTTTTTGGTCCATCAGCCCCAGCATTTT
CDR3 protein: CASSPPGFLVHQPQHF

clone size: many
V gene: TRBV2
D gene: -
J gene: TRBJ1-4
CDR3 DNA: TGTGCCAGCAGTGAAAGAACTTTAGCTGAAAAACTGTTTTTT
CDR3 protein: CASSERTLAEKLFF

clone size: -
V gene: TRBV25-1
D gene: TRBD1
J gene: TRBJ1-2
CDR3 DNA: TGTGCCAGCAGTGATCTCGACAGGGACGGCTACACCTTC
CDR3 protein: CASSDLDRDGYTF

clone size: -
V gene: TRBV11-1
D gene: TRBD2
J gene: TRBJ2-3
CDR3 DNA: TGTGCCAGCAGCTTAGGCTGGCCTAGCGGGAGGGCCGTTGTTGATACGCAGTATTTT
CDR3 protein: CASSLGWPSGRAVVDTQYF

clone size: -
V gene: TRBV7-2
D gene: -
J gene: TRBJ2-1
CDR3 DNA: TGTGCCAGCAGCTTAGGGCGGGTCAATGAGCAGTTCTTC
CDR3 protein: CASSLGRVNEQFF

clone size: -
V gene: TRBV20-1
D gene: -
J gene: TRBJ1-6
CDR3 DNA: TGCAGTGGGAGGGGGACTAAGGATTCACCCCTCCACTTT
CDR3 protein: CSGRGTKDSPLHF

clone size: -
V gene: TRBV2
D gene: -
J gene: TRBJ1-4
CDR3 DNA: TGTGCCAGCAGTGAATTGGGGGTAAACGAAAAACTGTTTTTT
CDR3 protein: CASSELGVNEKLFF

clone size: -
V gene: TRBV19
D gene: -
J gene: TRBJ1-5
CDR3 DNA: TGTGCCAGTAGTATTCCATCGCGGGAGAATCAGCCCCAGCATTTT
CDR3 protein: CASSIPSRENQPQHF

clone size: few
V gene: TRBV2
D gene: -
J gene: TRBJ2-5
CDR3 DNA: TGTGCCAGCAGCTACACCCAGGCCCAGTACTTC
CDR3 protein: CASSYTQAQYF

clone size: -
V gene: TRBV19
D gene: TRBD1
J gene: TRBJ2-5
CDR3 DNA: TGTGCCAGTGAAGACAGGGCAACAGAGACCCAGTACTTC
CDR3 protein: CASEDRATETQYF

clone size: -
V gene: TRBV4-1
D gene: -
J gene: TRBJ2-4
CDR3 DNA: TGCGCCAGCAGCCCTCTTGCAGCCAAAAACATTCAGTACTTC
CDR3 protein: CASSPLAAKNIQYF

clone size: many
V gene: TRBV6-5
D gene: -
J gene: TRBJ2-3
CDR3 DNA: TGTGCCAGCAGCCCTCACCCCCAAACAGATACGCAGTATTTT
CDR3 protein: CASSPHPQTDTQYF

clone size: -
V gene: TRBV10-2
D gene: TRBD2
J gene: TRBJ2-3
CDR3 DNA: TGCGCCAGCAGTGAGTCGAGTAGCGGGGGGGATACGCAGTATTTT
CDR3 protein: CASSESSSGGDTQYF

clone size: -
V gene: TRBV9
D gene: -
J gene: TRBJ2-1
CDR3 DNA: TGTGCCAGCAGCGGGGAAGAAATTGAGCAGTTCTTC
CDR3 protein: CASSGEEIEQFF

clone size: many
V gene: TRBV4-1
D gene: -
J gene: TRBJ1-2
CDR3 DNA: TGCGCCAGCAGCCAAGGCCTTGCAGGTGGCTACACCTTC
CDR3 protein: CASSQGLAGGYTF

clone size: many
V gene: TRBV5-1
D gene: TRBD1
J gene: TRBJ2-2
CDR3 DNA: TGCGCCAGCAGCTTGGGGACAGGGATCGGGGAGCTGTTTTTT
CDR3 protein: CASSLGTGIGELFF

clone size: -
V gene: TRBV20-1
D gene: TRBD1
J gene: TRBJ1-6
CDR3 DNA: TGCAGTGCTGACCGGGACAGGGGGCTCCCCAATTCACCCCTCCACTTT
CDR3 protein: CSADRDRGLPNSPLHF

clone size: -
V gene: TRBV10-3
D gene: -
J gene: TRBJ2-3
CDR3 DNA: TGTGCCATCAGTGTTATGACTACCACAGATACGCAGTATTTT
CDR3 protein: CAISVMTTTDTQYF

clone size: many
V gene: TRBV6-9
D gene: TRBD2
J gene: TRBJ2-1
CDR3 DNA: TGTGCCAGCAGTCATAGACTAGCGGGGTACGTTTTTGTTTACAATGAGCAGTTCTTC
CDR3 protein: CASSHRLAGYVFVYNEQFF

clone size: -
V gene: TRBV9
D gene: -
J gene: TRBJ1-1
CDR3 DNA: TGTGCCAGCAGCTCTAGACAGCTGAACACTGAAGCTTTCTTT
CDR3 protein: CASSSRQLNTEAFF

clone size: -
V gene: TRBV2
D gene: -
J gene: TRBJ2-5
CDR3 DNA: TGTGCCAGCAGTGCTATGCAGGGACCCCAAGAGACCCAGTACTTC
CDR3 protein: CASSAMQGPQETQYF

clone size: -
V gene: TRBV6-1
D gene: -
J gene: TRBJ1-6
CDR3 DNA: TGTGCCAGCAGTCGAGGGGACTATAATTCACCCCTCCACTTT
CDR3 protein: CASSRGDYNSPLHF